Listed here are 21 T cell receptor beta chains from one sample, sequenced in a study of blood T cell repertoires in COVID-19. Sequencing was performed with immunoSEQ multiplex PCR; in TCRdb, only in-frame clones are kept and a portion is missing. The sample has about 260,000 clones; approximately 90% are singletons. Sequences were obtained from PBMCs or T cells enriched from blood (not recorded which). The source of these receptors is a man aged 50-60 years who had been exposed to COVID-19.

The chain recombines TRBV28 with TRBJ1-2; TRBD1 agrees at 9 bases. V gave up 4 bases and J gave up 0 bases; unmatched junction bases: 15. The CDR3 totals 19 residues. CDR1 is MDHEN and CDR2 is SYDVKM in the germline V gene. The CDR3 DNA follows: TGTGCCAGCAGTTCCTTAATAGGGACAGGGATCAAAGCTAACTATGGCTACACCTTC. This sequence encodes CASSSLIGTGIKANYGYTF.

The V gene is TRBV7-3, the J gene TRBJ2-1, with D tentatively TRBD2 (5 bases). The germline V and J ends were trimmed by 5 bases and 8 bases, with 13 bases remaining between them. The CDR3 has 13 residues. Per the germline V gene, CDR1 is SGHTA and CDR2 is FQGTGA. Written as DNA, the CDR3 is TGTGCCAGCAGCCCTGGACTGACTGATGAGCAGTTCTTC. Translation gives CASSPGLTDEQFF.

The rearrangement links TRBV5-1 to TRBJ1-1, with a weak D call TRBD1 (6 bases). Looked up from germline, CDR1 is SGHRS and CDR2 is YFSETQ. The length of the CDR3 is 16 residues. Trimming removed 0 bases from V and 1 base from J, with 13 bases in between. In DNA, the CDR3 is TGCGCCAGCAGCTTGGAACCCCAGGGACAGAACACTGAAGCTTTCTTT. Protein: CASSLEPQGQNTEAFF.

In its sample, this clone was seen once. CDR3: CATSEGVDSPLHF. CDR3 DNA: TGTGCCACCAGTGAAGGGGTTGATTCACCCCTCCACTTT. The rearrangement uses TRBV24-1 and TRBJ1-6; D possibly corresponds to TRBD1 (5 bases). The CDR3 sequence is 13 residues long. CDR1 and CDR2 from the germline V gene are KGHDR and SFDVKD. Deletions cut 4 bases from V and 8 bases from J, with 8 bases between.

The chain employs TRBV28 and TRBJ1-2, with 7 bases aligning to TRBD1. CDR3 length: 13 amino acids. Trimming removed 3 bases from V and 5 bases from J; junction bases left unmatched: 3. CDR1 is MDHEN and CDR2 is SYDVKM in the germline V gene. CDR3 DNA sequence: TGTGCCAGCAGTTTTAGGACAGGATATGGCTACACCTTC. Its protein is CASSFRTGYGYTF.

This clone was observed a single time. The genes are TRBV24-1 and TRBJ2-1; TRBD2 matches 7 bases. With V trimmed by 9 bases and J by 5 bases, 9 bases remained unmatched. The germline CDR1 and CDR2 sequences are KGHDR and SFDVKD. The CDR3 spans 14 residues. The CDR3 sequence is CATGTTGGNNEQFF. In DNA, the CDR3 is TGTGCCACCGGAACAACGGGGGGTAACAATGAGCAGTTCTTC.

This chain links TRBV19 with TRBJ1-5; the D is unclear. CDR3 length: 19 residues. Trimming took 1 base from V and 1 from J, leaving 20 bases between them. Germline V lookup: CDR1 LNHDA, CDR2 SQIVND (reference sequence). For the CDR3, the DNA is TGTGCCAGTAGTATAGTACTAGTCGGGAGGGATTGGAGCAATCAGCCCCAGCATTTT. Its translation is CASSIVLVGRDWSNQPQHF.

The chain combines TRBV19 with TRBJ1-2, with D tentatively TRBD1 (5 bases). The length of the CDR3 is 13 residues. Germline V lookup: CDR1 LNHDA, CDR2 SQIVND (reference sequence). The V end was cut by 5 bases, the J end by 7 bases, with 14 bases between. CDR3 amino acids: CASSWAIGGGYTF. In DNA, the CDR3 is TGTGCCAGTAGTTGGGCAATCGGGGGTGGCTACACCTTC.

J is TRBJ1-1 and V is TRBV19, with TRBD1 as a possible D gene (6 bases). Trimming cost V 3 bases and J 5 bases, with 19 bases left between them. CDR1 is LNHDA and CDR2 is SQIVND in the germline V gene (reference sequence). This CDR3 contains 16 residues. The CDR3 loop reads CASSIGRGRGGTEAFF. As DNA, the CDR3 is TGTGCCAGTAGTATCGGGCGGGGGCGAGGTGGAACTGAAGCTTTCTTT.

This chain joins TRBV3-1 (or the pseudogene TRBV3-2) and TRBJ1-1; possibly TRBD1 for D (5 bases). This CDR3 comprises 11 residues. The V end lost 2 bases, the J end lost 8 bases, and 6 bases lay between the germline ends. Germline V CDR1 and CDR2: LGHDT, YNNKEL (reference sequence). The CDR3 loop is CASSQTGEAFF. The DNA for the CDR3 is TGTGCCAGCAGCCAAACAGGCGAAGCTTTCTTT.

This chain connects TRBV19 to TRBJ1-2; D not resolved. With 3 bases removed from V and 13 bases from J, the gap between germline ends came to 21 bases. This CDR3 has 14 amino acids. Germline-derived CDR1 and CDR2 are LNHDA and SQIVND (reference sequence). CDR3 protein: CASSMWGLAPAGTF. The CDR3 nucleotides read TGTGCCAGTAGTATGTGGGGATTGGCCCCGGCGGGCACCTTC.

V gene TRBV10-3 combines with J gene TRBJ1-5, with a weak D call TRBD1 (5 bases). V lost 5 bases and J lost 6, with 11 bases in between. Per the germline V gene, CDR1 is ENHRY and CDR2 is SYGVKD. This CDR3 has 13 residues. The CDR3 loop is CAISPGMGQPQHF. The CDR3 nucleotides are TGTGCCATCAGTCCAGGGATGGGTCAGCCCCAGCATTTT.

This clone was found once. This chain connects TRBV5-1 to TRBJ1-3; D remains ambiguous. This CDR3 has 15 amino acids. The V gene's germline CDR1 is SGHRS and CDR2 YFSETQ. The V and J ends lost 3 bases and 2 bases respectively, with 12 bases between them. CDR3 in DNA: TGCGCCAGCAGCTCCGCTTCGGGGACTGGAAACACCATATATTTT. It translates to CASSSASGTGNTIYF. Supplemented by reference TRBV5-1 and TRBJ1-3, the full variable domain reads KAGVTQTPRYLIKTRGQQVTLSCSPISGHRSVSWYQQTPGQGLQFLFEYFSETQRNKGNFPGRFSGRQFSNSRSEMNVSTLELGDSALYLCASSSASGTGNTIYFGEGSWLTVV.

This clone was seen only once. This sequence joins TRBV2 and TRBJ1-5; D not certain. In germline, CDR1 is SNHLY, CDR2 FYNNEI. V was clipped by 6 bases and J by 3 bases, with 12 bases between them. The CDR3 has 14 residues. DNA of the CDR3: TGTGCCAGCAGCTATCTTTTACTCAATCAGCCCCAGCATTTT. This codes for CASSYLLLNQPQHF.

The chain couples TRBV18 to TRBJ2-5; perhaps TRBD2 as D (5 bases). The CDR3 length is 15 residues. Germline assignment: CDR1 KGHSH and CDR2 LQKENI. Deletions cut 4 bases from V and 4 bases from J, with 16 bases between. The chain's CDR3 is CASSLGGAGRETQYF. The CDR3 coding sequence is TGTGCCAGCTCACTGGGCGGCGCGGGCCGAGAGACCCAGTACTTC.

This chain links TRBV21-1 with TRBJ1-6; the D segment call TRBD1 is taken from the table without a DNA check. TRBV21-1 is a pseudogene locus. The CDR3 totals 15 residues. The CDR3 bases are TGTGCCAGCAGCAAAGGGGACAGGGGGTCATCACCCCTCCACTTT. It specifies CASSKGDRGSSPLHF.

This rearrangement joins TRBV6-1 to TRBJ1-4, with 8 bases that match TRBD1. The germline V gene encodes CDR1 MNHNS and CDR2 SASEGT. The CDR3 length is 17 residues. The junction had 12 bases not matched to a gene; V was cut back by 4 bases and J by 5 bases. In DNA form, the CDR3 reads TGTGCCAGCAGTGTCTCCGGGACAGGAGTCGGGAATGAAAAACTGTTTTTT. Its protein is CASSVSGTGVGNEKLFF.

This chain uses TRBV28 with TRBJ2-3, with 7 bases lining up with TRBD2. CDR1 is MDHEN and CDR2 is SYDVKM in the germline V gene. V shed 3 bases and J 4 bases; nucleotides not matched to a gene: 7. CDR3 length equals 15 residues. The CDR3 coding sequence is TGTGCCAGCAGTTTTCGTGGGAGGGCCCCAGATACGCAGTATTTT. This encodes CASSFRGRAPDTQYF.

The rearrangement joins TRBV5-1 to TRBJ1-4; no definite D call. Trimming stripped 2 bases from V and 3 bases from J, with 5 bases between. CDR1 is SGHRS and CDR2 is YFSETQ in the germline V gene. This CDR3 comprises 13 residues. The CDR3 nucleotides read TGCGCCAGCAGCTTTTTCGCTAATGAAAAACTGTTTTTT. Protein: CASSFFANEKLFF.

CDR3 protein: CAWSSLAGEEYF. CDR3 DNA sequence: TGTGCCTGGAGTTCTCTAGCGGGGGAAGAGTACTTC. The chain employs TRBV30 and TRBJ2-7; 10 nucleotides line up with TRBD2. Germline V gives CDR1 GTSNPN, CDR2 SVGIG (reference sequence). CDR3 length: 12 amino acids. With V trimmed by 2 bases and J by 11 bases, 6 bases remained unmatched.

V usage is TRBV29-1 and J usage is TRBJ2-3; 15 bases fit TRBD2. The germline V gene encodes CDR1 SQVTM and CDR2 ANQGSEA. The CDR3 consists of 17 residues. The ends lost 4 bases at V and 1 base at J; junction bases unmatched: 6. This chain's CDR3 is CSVVRTSGGAGTDTQYF. DNA for the CDR3: TGCAGCGTTGTTAGGACTAGCGGGGGGGCAGGCACAGATACGCAGTATTTT.